This T cell receptor beta chain came from a study of multiple sclerosis patients with progressive multifocal leukoencephalopathy. Study background: Multiple sclerosis patients on natalizumab who never developed PML served as longitudinally sampled controls.

Stated time point: before natalizumab initiation. Sequencing was at survey level. Every PCR reaction included synthetic inline CDR3 controls for all V-J pairings. Generated by immunoSEQ multiplex PCR, the TCRdb table keeps only in-frame clones and is missing some. The sample has about 28,000 clones, more than 70% seen once. This CDR3 has 16 amino acids. Deletions cut 3 bases from V and 4 bases from J, with 15 bases between. CDR1 LGHNA and CDR2 YNFKEQ come from the germline V gene. With regard to this clone: Antigen unknown.

Whole-study results and caveats: Lower normalized Shannon entropy suggested reduced TRB diversity in most PML patients.

Sequencing input: PBMCs. This chain links TRBV4-2 with TRBJ2-2; either TRBD1 or TRBD2 may fit D (5 bases each). This sequence was found in a human donor with multiple sclerosis. The CDR3 DNA reads as TGTGCCAGCAGCCAGGAGCCAGGGACGGTCACCGGGGAGCTGTTTTTT. Translated, it gives CASSQEPGTVTGELFF.